Presented here are 11 T cell receptor beta chains from one specimen sequenced in a study of OX40 agonist ivuxolimab in advanced cancers. Some clones are missing from TCRdb's copy, which holds only in-frame ones; the method was immunoSEQ multiplex PCR. This sample carries fewer than 55,000 clones, over 75% of them seen once, and the ten largest clones take 0.69%. This sample comprised CD4+ or CD8+ T cells sorted from blood, obtained in a trial of the OX40 agonist ivuxolimab. Receptors originate from an adult with an advanced solid tumor such as melanoma, head and neck, liver or kidney cancer.

The chain links TRBV5-5 to TRBJ1-2; D gene uncertain. Germline V gene lookup returns CDR1 SGHKS and CDR2 YYEKEE (reference sequence). The V end lost 0 bases, the J end lost 6 bases, and 9 bases lay between the germline ends. The CDR3 contains 13 residues. The CDR3 coding sequence is TGTGCCAGCAGCTTGGTTCCGGGCCATGGCTACACCTTC. Translating it yields CASSLVPGHGYTF.

The chain is built from TRBV15 and TRBJ2-3, with 9 bases that match TRBD2. Trimming took 0 bases from V and 2 from J; bases not matched to a gene: 6. CDR1 is LNHNV, CDR2 YYDKDF, per germline (reference sequence). This CDR3 region has 17 residues. The CDR3 DNA is TGTGCCACCAGCAGAGATCGAAGCGGGGGGACCACAGATACGCAGTATTTT. Its protein product is CATSRDRSGGTTDTQYF.

The V gene is TRBV7-2, the J gene TRBJ1-4; 8 bases fit TRBD1. V lost 1 base, J lost 6 bases, and 7 bases stayed unmatched. The CDR3 has 16 residues. Germline CDR1 and CDR2: SGHTA and FQGNSA. CDR3 residues: CASSLGGQAMYEKLFF. CDR3 coding DNA: TGTGCCAGCAGCTTAGGGGGACAGGCAATGTATGAAAAACTGTTTTTT.

This clone occurred once. The rearrangement joins TRBV18 to TRBJ2-7; TRBD1 might be the D (5 bases). With 3 bases removed from V and 7 bases from J, the gap between germline ends came to 22 bases. Germline CDR1 KGHSH, CDR2 LQKENI. CDR3 length: 16 residues. The CDR3 is CASSPVIGANAAEQYF. The CDR3, as DNA: TGTGCCAGCTCACCGGTAATAGGGGCAAACGCCGCAGAGCAGTACTTC.

This clone was counted only a few times. This rearrangement joins TRBV2 to TRBJ2-6; unclear D gene. The germline V gene has CDR1 SNHLY and CDR2 FYNNEI. This CDR3 spans 14 amino acids. V lost 10 bases to trimming and J lost 1 base, with 11 bases between them. The DNA for the CDR3 is TGTGCCACCCGAGCACAGTCTGGGGCCAACGTCCTGACTTTC. It translates to CATRAQSGANVLTF. The full variable domain, completed using reference TRBV2 and TRBJ2-6, is EPEVTQTPSHQVTQMGQEVILRCVPISNHLYFYWYRQILGQKVEFLVSFYNNEISEKSEIFDDQFSVERPDGSNFTLKIRSTKLEDSAMYFCATRAQSGANVLTFGAGSRLTVL.

The rearrangement uses TRBV4-1 and TRBJ1-1; no clear D gene. Germline loops: CDR1 MGHRA, CDR2 YSYEKL. Trimming removed 1 base from V and 5 bases from J, with 8 bases in between. The CDR3 consists of 13 residues. The CDR3 DNA is TGCGCCAGCAGCCAAGGCCGTACTACTGAAGCTTTCTTT. Its protein product is CASSQGRTTEAFF.

This chain joins TRBV2 and TRBJ1-2; 10 bases line up with TRBD1. Germline CDR1 is SNHLY and CDR2 is FYNNEI. Trimming cost V 6 bases and J 2 bases; bases outside gene matches: 9. The CDR3 contains 16 residues. Here the CDR3 DNA reads TGTGCCAGCAGCCGGGACAGGGGTGTAGAAAACTATGGCTACACCTTC. Its translation: CASSRDRGVENYGYTF.

This clone was found once. The chain combines TRBV7-2 with TRBJ1-2; D is unresolved. The CDR3 is 12 amino acids. Between the trimmed V and J ends, which lost 1 base and 8 bases, there was a span of 8 bases. CDR1 is SGHTA and CDR2 is FQGNSA in the germline V gene. As DNA, the CDR3 is TGTGCCAGCAGCTTAGAGGTCGGAGGCTACACCTTC. Translation gives CASSLEVGGYTF.

V and J are TRBV5-1 and TRBJ2-5; maybe TRBD1 (5 bases). This CDR3 comprises 16 residues. Germline CDR1 and CDR2: SGHRS and YFSETQ. The V end was cut by 0 bases, the J end by 2 bases, with 14 bases between. The CDR3 protein is CASSLGQGLGQETQYF. The CDR3 nucleotides read TGCGCCAGCAGCTTGGGGCAGGGATTGGGGCAAGAGACCCAGTACTTC.

The chain recombines TRBV2 with TRBJ1-1; D call uncertain. CDR3 length equals 13 residues. V lost 6 bases, J lost 0 bases, and 8 bases lay in between. Germline CDR1 reads SNHLY; CDR2 reads FYNNEI. The CDR3: CASSARMNTEAFF. The CDR3 coding sequence is TGTGCCAGCAGCGCGCGAATGAACACTGAAGCTTTCTTT.

This chain connects TRBV6-1 to TRBJ2-5; D remains unclear. CDR1 is MNHNS, CDR2 SASEGT, per germline. The CDR3 has 14 amino acids. The V gene lost 1 base and the J gene lost 7 bases, with 13 bases spanning the gap. The CDR3 coding sequence is TGTGCCAGCAGTGAAGTTAGAGGTCTCGGGACCCAGTACTTC. This sequence encodes CASSEVRGLGTQYF.